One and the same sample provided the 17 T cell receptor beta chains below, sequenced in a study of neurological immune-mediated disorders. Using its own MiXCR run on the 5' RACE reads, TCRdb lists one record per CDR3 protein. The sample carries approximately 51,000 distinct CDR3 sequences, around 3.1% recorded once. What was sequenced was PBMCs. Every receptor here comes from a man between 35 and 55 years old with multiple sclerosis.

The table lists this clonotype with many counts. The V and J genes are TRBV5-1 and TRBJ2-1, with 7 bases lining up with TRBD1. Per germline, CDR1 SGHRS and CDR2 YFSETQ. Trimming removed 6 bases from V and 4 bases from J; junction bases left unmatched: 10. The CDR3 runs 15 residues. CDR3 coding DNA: TGCGCCAGCAACGACAGGGACGGTAGTTACAATGAGCAGTTCTTC. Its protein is CASNDRDGSYNEQFF. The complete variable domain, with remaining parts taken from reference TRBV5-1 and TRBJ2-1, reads KAGVTQTPRYLIKTRGQQVTLSCSPISGHRSVSWYQQTPGQGLQFLFEYFSETQRNKGNFPGRFSGRQFSNSRSEMNVSTLELGDSALYLCASNDRDGSYNEQFFGPGTRLTVL.

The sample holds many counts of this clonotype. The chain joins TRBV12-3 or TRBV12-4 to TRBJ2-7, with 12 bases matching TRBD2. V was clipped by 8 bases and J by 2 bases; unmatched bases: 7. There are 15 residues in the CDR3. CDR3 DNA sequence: TGTGCCAGCGGCAAGACTAGCGGGGGTCCCTACGAGCAGTACTTC. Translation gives CASGKTSGGPYEQYF.

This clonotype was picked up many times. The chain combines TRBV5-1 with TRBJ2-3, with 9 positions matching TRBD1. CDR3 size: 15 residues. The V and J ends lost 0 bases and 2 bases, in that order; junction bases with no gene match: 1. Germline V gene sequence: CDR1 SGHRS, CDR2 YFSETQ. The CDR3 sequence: CASSLGDRDTDTQYF. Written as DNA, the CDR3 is TGCGCCAGCAGCTTGGGGGACAGGGACACAGATACGCAGTATTTT.

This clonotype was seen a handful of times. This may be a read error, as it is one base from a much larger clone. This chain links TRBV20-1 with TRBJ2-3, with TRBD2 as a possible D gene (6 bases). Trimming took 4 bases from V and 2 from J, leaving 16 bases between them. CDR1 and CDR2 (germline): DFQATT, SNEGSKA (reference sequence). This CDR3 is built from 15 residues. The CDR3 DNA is TGCAGTGCTACCGCTGGGGGGATCGTCACAGATACGCAGTATTTT. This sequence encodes CSATAGGIVTDTQYF.

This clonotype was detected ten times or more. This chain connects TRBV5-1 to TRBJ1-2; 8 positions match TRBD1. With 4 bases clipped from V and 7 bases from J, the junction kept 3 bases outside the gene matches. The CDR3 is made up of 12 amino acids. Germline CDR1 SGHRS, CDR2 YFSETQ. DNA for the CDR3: TGCGCCAGCAGCCTGGACAGGGCTGGCTACACCTTC. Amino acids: CASSLDRAGYTF.

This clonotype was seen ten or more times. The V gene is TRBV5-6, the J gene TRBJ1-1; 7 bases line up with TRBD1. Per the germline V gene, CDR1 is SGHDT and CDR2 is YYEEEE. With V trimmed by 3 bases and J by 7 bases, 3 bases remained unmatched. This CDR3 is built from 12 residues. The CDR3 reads CASSWQGVEAFF. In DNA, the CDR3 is TGTGCCAGCAGCTGGCAGGGGGTTGAAGCTTTCTTT. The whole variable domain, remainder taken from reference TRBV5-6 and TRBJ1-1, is DAGVTQSPTHLIKTRGQQVTLRCSPKSGHDTVSWYQQALGQGPQFIFQYYEEEERQRGNFPDRFSGHQFPNYSSELNVNALLLGDSALYLCASSWQGVEAFFGQGTRLTVV.

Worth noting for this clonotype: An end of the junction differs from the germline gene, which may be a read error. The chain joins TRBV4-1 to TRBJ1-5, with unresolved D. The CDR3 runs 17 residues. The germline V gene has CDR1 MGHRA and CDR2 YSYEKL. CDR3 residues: CASSPQISRGPNQPQNF. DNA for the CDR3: TGCGCCAGCAGCCCACAGATTTCCAGAGGGCCCAATCAGCCCCAGAATTTT.

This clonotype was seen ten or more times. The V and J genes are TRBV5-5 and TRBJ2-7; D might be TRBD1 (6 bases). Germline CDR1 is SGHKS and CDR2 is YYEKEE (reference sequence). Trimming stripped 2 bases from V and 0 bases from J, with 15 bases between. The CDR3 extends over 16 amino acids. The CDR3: CASSFGPDRSSYEQYF. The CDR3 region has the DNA TGTGCCAGCAGCTTTGGACCCGACAGGAGCTCCTACGAGCAGTACTTC.

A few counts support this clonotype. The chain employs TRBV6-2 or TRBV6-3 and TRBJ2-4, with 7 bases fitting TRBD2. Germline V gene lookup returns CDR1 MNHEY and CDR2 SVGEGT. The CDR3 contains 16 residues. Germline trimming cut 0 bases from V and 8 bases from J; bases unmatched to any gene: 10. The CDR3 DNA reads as TGTGCCAGCAGTTACTCGAGGACCGGGGGGTCGGACATTCAGTACTTC. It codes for CASSYSRTGGSDIQYF.

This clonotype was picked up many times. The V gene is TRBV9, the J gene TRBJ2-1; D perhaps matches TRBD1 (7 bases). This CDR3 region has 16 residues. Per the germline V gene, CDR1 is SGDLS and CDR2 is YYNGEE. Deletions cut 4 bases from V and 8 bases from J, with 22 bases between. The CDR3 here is CASSRTGGTAPHEQFF. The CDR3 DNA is TGTGCCAGCAGCCGTACGGGCGGGACAGCCCCCCATGAGCAGTTCTTC.

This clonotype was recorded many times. The DNA of the CDR3 is TGTGCCAGCCATCTCCCGATGAACACTGAAGCTTTCTTT. This sequence encodes CASHLPMNTEAFF. V is TRBV5-5 and J is TRBJ1-1; D gene uncertain. V was clipped by 7 bases and J by 0 bases, with 10 bases between them. CDR3 length: 13 amino acids. Germline V gene data show CDR1 as SGHKS and CDR2 as YYEKEE (reference sequence).

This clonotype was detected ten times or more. The CDR3 DNA follows: TGTGCCAGCAGCTTCTCAGGGGGCACCTACGAGCAGTACTTC. Amino acid sequence: CASSFSGGTYEQYF. The V call is TRBV7-9, the J call TRBJ2-7, with 8 bases matching TRBD1. The CDR3 sequence is 14 residues long. V lost 3 bases to trimming and J lost 2 bases; unmatched junction nucleotides: 3. In germline, CDR1 is SEHNR, CDR2 FQNEAQ (reference sequence).

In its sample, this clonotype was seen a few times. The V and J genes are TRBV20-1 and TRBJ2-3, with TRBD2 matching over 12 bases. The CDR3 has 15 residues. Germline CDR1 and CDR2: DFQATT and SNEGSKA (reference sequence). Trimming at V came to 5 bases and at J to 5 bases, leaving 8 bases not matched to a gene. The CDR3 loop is CSAGRTSGVGDTQYF. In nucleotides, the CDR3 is TGCAGTGCTGGAAGGACTAGCGGGGTCGGAGATACGCAGTATTTT.

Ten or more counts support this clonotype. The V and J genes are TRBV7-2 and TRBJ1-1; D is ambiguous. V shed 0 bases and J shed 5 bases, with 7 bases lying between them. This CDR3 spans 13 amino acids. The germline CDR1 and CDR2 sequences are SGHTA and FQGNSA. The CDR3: CASSLARRTEAFF. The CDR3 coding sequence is TGTGCCAGCAGCTTAGCGAGAAGGACTGAAGCTTTCTTT. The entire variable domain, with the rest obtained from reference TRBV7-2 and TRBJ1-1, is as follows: GAGVSQSPSNKVTEKGKDVELRCDPISGHTALYWYRQSLGQGLEFLIYFQGNSAPDKSGLPSDRFSAERTGGSVSTLTIQRTQQEDSAVYLCASSLARRTEAFFGQGTRLTVV.

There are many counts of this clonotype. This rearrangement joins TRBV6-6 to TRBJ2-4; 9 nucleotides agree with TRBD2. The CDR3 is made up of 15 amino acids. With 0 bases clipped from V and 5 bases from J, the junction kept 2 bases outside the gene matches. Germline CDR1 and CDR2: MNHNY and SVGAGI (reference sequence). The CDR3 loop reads CASSYSAGGENIQYF. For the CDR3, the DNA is TGTGCCAGCAGTTACTCAGCGGGGGGAGAAAACATTCAGTACTTC.

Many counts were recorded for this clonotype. CDR3 in amino acids: CASSDGVTNYGYTF. The CDR3 DNA follows: TGCGCCAGCAGTGACGGGGTAACTAACTATGGCTACACCTTC. V gene TRBV10-2 combines with J gene TRBJ1-2; D uncertain. The V end was cut by 3 bases, the J end by 0 bases, with 8 bases between. Looked up from germline, CDR1 is WSHSY and CDR2 is SAAADI. The CDR3 contains 14 residues.

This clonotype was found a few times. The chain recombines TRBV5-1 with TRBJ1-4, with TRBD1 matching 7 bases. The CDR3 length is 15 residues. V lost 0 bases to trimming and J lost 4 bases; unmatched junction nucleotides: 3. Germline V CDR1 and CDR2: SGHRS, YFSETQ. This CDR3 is CASSLGGTDNEKLFF. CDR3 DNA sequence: TGCGCCAGCAGCTTGGGGGGGACAGATAATGAAAAACTGTTTTTT.